These 23 T cell receptor beta chains originate from one sample sequenced in a study of T cells in Graves' hyperthyroidism and ophthalmopathy. The investigators amplified TCR beta CDR3 regions from RNA transcripts. First-round RT-PCR targeting the TCR CDR3 was performed with the HTBI primer set. TCRdb re-derived calls from the multiplex PCR reads in MiXCR, one entry per CDR3 protein. Among about 59,000 distinct CDR3 sequences listed, roughly 50% were seen once. Sequenced sample: blood. Receptors were obtained from a woman aged 55-70 years with Graves' ophthalmopathy.

This clonotype occurred once. The chain links TRBV4-3 to TRBJ1-3; D uncertain. The CDR3 length is 15 residues. Germline-derived CDR1 and CDR2 are LGHNA and YSLEER. V shed 0 bases and J shed 0 bases, with 6 bases lying between them. The CDR3, as DNA: TGCGCCAGCAGCCAAGACAGGAGCTCTGGAAACACCATATATTTT. Amino acid sequence: CASSQDRSSGNTIYF.

The chain is built from TRBV6-1 and TRBJ2-7; D possibly corresponds to TRBD2 (5 bases). This CDR3 is built from 14 residues. Germline V gene data show CDR1 as MNHNS and CDR2 as SASEGT. V was clipped by 2 bases and J by 10 bases, with 18 bases between them. This chain's CDR3 is CASSENVSPREQYF. In DNA form, the CDR3 reads TGTGCCAGCAGTGAAAATGTCTCCCCGAGGGAACAGTACTTC.

This clonotype was detected ten times or more. The chain combines TRBV2 with TRBJ2-5; D call uncertain. Trimming removed 8 bases from V and 5 bases from J, with 18 bases in between. There are 14 residues in the CDR3. The germline gives CDR1 SNHLY, CDR2 FYNNEI. The CDR3 DNA reads as TGTGCCAGCTCGGGTCTTTCGGCCCTTGAGACCCAGTACTTC. This encodes CASSGLSALETQYF.

The chain joins TRBV19 to TRBJ1-3; tentative D call: TRBD1 (6 bases). Trimming removed 5 bases at V and 3 bases at J, with 14 bases between. The CDR3 totals 15 residues. CDR1 LNHDA and CDR2 SQIVND come from the germline V gene (reference sequence). The CDR3 here is CASSSTGFGGNTIYF. The CDR3 nucleotides are TGTGCCAGTAGTTCAACAGGGTTCGGTGGAAACACCATATATTTT.

The chain couples TRBV7-2 to TRBJ1-2, with 9 bases lining up with TRBD1. V gave up 3 bases and J gave up 5 bases; unmatched junction bases: 7. Germline V gene sequence: CDR1 SGHTA, CDR2 FQGNSA. The CDR3 is 15 amino acids. The CDR3 DNA reads TGTGCCAGCAGCTTCACAGGGGGCGCGGGGTATGGCTACACCTTC. Residues: CASSFTGGAGYGYTF.

This clonotype was picked up many times. The chain combines TRBV7-9 with TRBJ1-4; D uncertain. V lost 1 base and J lost 0, with 12 bases in between. This CDR3 contains 17 residues. CDR1 and CDR2 from the germline V gene are SEHNR and FQNEAQ (reference sequence). The CDR3 DNA reads as TGTGCCAGCAGCTTAGTTGTTCAGGTTGCAACTAATGAAAAACTGTTTTTT. Translating gives CASSLVVQVATNEKLFF.

This clonotype was counted at least ten times. The chain employs TRBV15 and TRBJ2-5, with D unclear. The germline V gene has CDR1 LNHNV and CDR2 YYDKDF (reference sequence). The CDR3 covers 14 residues. V was cut by 5 bases and J by 5 bases, with 15 bases left in between. The CDR3 spells CATSGLWVGETQYF. The CDR3 DNA is TGTGCCACCAGCGGGCTTTGGGTGGGCGAGACCCAGTACTTC.

The chain employs TRBV4-3 and TRBJ2-1; D call uncertain. This CDR3 spans 14 amino acids. Germline assignment: CDR1 LGHNA and CDR2 YSLEER. Deletions cut 1 base from V and 9 bases from J, with 13 bases between. The DNA for the CDR3 is TGCGCCAGCAGCCAAGGTTTCCCGGGCGGTGAGCAGTTCTTC. Its protein is CASSQGFPGGEQFF.

This clonotype occurred once. The CDR3 loop reads CASSLEGTGSFYEQYF. The CDR3 coding sequence is TGTGCCAGCAGCTTAGAGGGGACAGGGTCTTTCTACGAGCAGTACTTC. The gene calls are TRBV11-2 and TRBJ2-7, with 9 bases fitting TRBD1. Germline V gene data show CDR1 as SGHAT and CDR2 as FQNNGV. Germline trimming cut 0 bases from V and 3 bases from J; bases unmatched to any gene: 6. The CDR3 sequence is 16 residues long.

Ten or more counts support this clonotype. The rearrangement uses TRBV5-1 and TRBJ2-1, with 16 bases identical to TRBD2. CDR3 length: 20 amino acids. V gave up 4 bases and J gave up 0 bases; unmatched junction bases: 10. The germline V gene has CDR1 SGHRS and CDR2 YFSETQ. CDR3 in amino acids: CASSALPGLAGGSSYNEQFF. CDR3 DNA sequence: TGCGCCAGCAGCGCCTTACCGGGACTAGCGGGAGGGAGCTCCTACAATGAGCAGTTCTTC.

With respect to this clonotype: The junction does not match germline at one end; this may be a read error. The chain carries TRBV12-3 or TRBV12-4 and TRBJ2-7; D assignment may be TRBD1 or TRBD2 (5 bases each). The CDR3 contains 14 residues. CDR3: CASRRDGSSCEQYF. The CDR3 DNA follows: TGTGCCAGCAGGAGGGACGGCAGCTCCTGCGAGCAATACTTC.

The CDR3 spells CASFWGSGELFF. The CDR3 DNA reads TGTGCCAGTTTTTGGGGGTCCGGGGAGCTGTTTTTT. The chain carries TRBV6-4 and TRBJ2-2; the D call may be TRBD1 or TRBD2 (5 bases each). CDR3 length: 12 residues. The V end was cut by 9 bases, the J end by 6 bases, with 11 bases between. Germline V gives CDR1 MRHNA, CDR2 SNTAGT.

This clonotype appeared many times. Here the CDR3 reads CASSLGPSGAETQYF. DNA for the CDR3: TGTGCCAGCAGTTTAGGGCCTAGCGGGGCAGAGACCCAGTACTTC. The V and J genes are TRBV12-3 or TRBV12-4 and TRBJ2-5, with TRBD2 identical over 9 bases. This CDR3 comprises 15 residues. After removal of 1 base from V and 4 bases from J, the junction contained 4 bases not matched to a gene.

This chain connects TRBV20-1 to TRBJ2-3; D remains unclear. Trimming left V 5 bases short and J 3 bases short, with 6 bases between. CDR1 DFQATT and CDR2 SNEGSKA come from the germline V gene (reference sequence). This CDR3 spans 11 amino acids. The DNA of the CDR3 is TGCAGTGCTCTCGGGACAGATACGCAGTATTTT. Protein: CSALGTDTQYF.

V gene TRBV5-6 combines with J gene TRBJ2-2, with a possible D match to TRBD1 (5 bases). Trimming pared 3 bases from V and 6 bases from J, leaving 12 bases between. The V gene's germline CDR1 is SGHDT and CDR2 YYEEEE. The CDR3 runs 14 residues. CDR3 loop: CASSSTLGAGELFF. The CDR3, as DNA: TGTGCCAGCAGCTCGACTCTAGGGGCCGGGGAGCTGTTTTTT.

This clonotype was counted ten times or more. V gene TRBV27 combines with J gene TRBJ1-2; D ambiguous. CDR1 is MNHEY and CDR2 is SMNVEV in the germline V gene (reference sequence). The length of the CDR3 is 14 residues. Trimming removed 2 bases from V and 4 bases from J, with 11 bases in between. CDR3 loop: CASSLGSPTYGYTF. DNA for the CDR3: TGTGCCAGCAGTTTAGGGAGCCCCACCTATGGCTACACCTTC.

The sample holds many counts of this clonotype. The chain uses TRBV19 and TRBJ1-4; D gene unclear. V gave up 3 bases and J gave up 3 bases, with 14 bases separating them. The CDR3 covers 16 residues. The V gene's germline CDR1 is LNHDA and CDR2 SQIVND (reference sequence). The CDR3 loop reads CASSMEGRWSNEKLFF. The CDR3 bases are TGTGCCAGTAGTATGGAAGGGAGGTGGTCTAATGAAAAACTGTTTTTT.

Ten or more counts support this clonotype. V and J are TRBV19 and TRBJ2-3; 8 bases are shared with TRBD1. The CDR3 runs 15 residues. Germline CDR1 is LNHDA and CDR2 is SQIVND (reference sequence). V was pared by 4 bases and J by 2 bases, with 5 bases of the junction left unmatched. The CDR3 DNA reads as TGTGCCAGTAGTACCGGACAGGGACACACAGATACGCAGTATTTT. It is translated as CASSTGQGHTDTQYF. Full variable domain (outside the CDR3, taken from reference TRBV19 and TRBJ2-3): DGGITQSPKYLFRKEGQNVTLSCEQNLNHDAMYWYRQDPGQGLRLIYYSQIVNDFQKGDIAEGYSVSREKKESFPLTVTSAQKNPTAFYLCASSTGQGHTDTQYFGPGTRLTVL.

About this clonotype itself: The conserved phenylalanine or tryptophan is not found at the CDR3 terminus, so this likely reflects a read error. J is TRBJ1-1 and V is TRBV4-3; 7 bases line up with TRBD1. CDR1 is LGHNA and CDR2 is YSLEER in the germline V gene. The CDR3 consists of 15 residues. J lost 7 bases, V lost 3 bases, and 11 bases had no gene match. This CDR3 is CASSHGTDGHIEAFL. CDR3 bases: TGCGCCAGCAGCCATGGGACAGATGGCCACATTGAAGCTTTCCTT.

Many counts were recorded for this clonotype. J is TRBJ1-2 and V is TRBV30, with D perhaps TRBD1 (6 bases). V lost 2 bases and J 3 bases, leaving 13 bases between the germline ends. This CDR3 has 14 amino acids. Germline values: CDR1 GTSNPN, CDR2 SVGIG (reference sequence). The CDR3 region is CAWSRGGRDYGYTF. CDR3 sequence (DNA): TGTGCCTGGAGTCGTGGGGGGCGCGACTATGGCTACACCTTC.

V usage is TRBV7-3 and J usage is TRBJ2-1; the match to TRBD2 covers 14 bases. CDR1 and CDR2 (germline): SGHTA, FQGTGA. V was pared by 5 bases and J by 3 bases, with 3 bases of the junction left unmatched. The CDR3 contains 16 residues. The CDR3 protein is CASSPGLAGDYNEQFF. CDR3 DNA sequence: TGTGCCAGCAGCCCGGGACTAGCGGGAGACTACAATGAGCAGTTCTTC.

The chain uses TRBV9 and TRBJ1-3; TRBD1 aligns across 7 bases. Germline V lookup: CDR1 SGDLS, CDR2 YYNGEE. The junction had 16 bases not matched to a gene; V was cut back by 7 bases and J by 3 bases. The CDR3 totals 17 residues. The CDR3 sequence is CASSPPQGGRIGNTIYF. CDR3 bases: TGTGCCAGCTCCCCTCCGCAGGGGGGTCGAATTGGAAACACCATATATTTT.

V gene TRBV19 combines with J gene TRBJ2-1, with 7 bases aligning to TRBD1. J lost 0 bases, V lost 3 bases, and 8 bases had no gene match. Germline V gene sequence: CDR1 LNHDA, CDR2 SQIVND (reference sequence). The CDR3 has 17 amino acids. The CDR3 bases are TGTGCCAGTAGTATCTCCCGACAGGGCAGCTCCTACAATGAGCAGTTCTTC. Translation: CASSISRQGSSYNEQFF.